Below, 28 T cell receptor beta chains from the same sample are listed, as sequenced in a study of control samples from healthy donors and cancer patients. Here immunoSEQ multiplex PCR was the method, and the copy in TCRdb shows in-frame clones only, minus some. This sample has 77,000 or so clones; roughly 91% occur once, and the top ten carry 15% to 19%. The sequencing sample was made of blood. These receptors were taken from a man aged 30-40 years in good health.

The chain carries TRBV27 and TRBJ2-7; 7 bases match TRBD1. CDR3 length: 14 amino acids. Germline CDR1 and CDR2: MNHEY and SMNVEV (reference sequence). V lost 3 bases, J lost 2 bases, and 4 bases stayed unmatched. The CDR3 here is CASSLTGRTYEQYF. In DNA form, the CDR3 reads TGTGCCAGCAGTTTGACAGGGCGAACCTACGAGCAGTACTTC.

The sample holds one count of this clone. This chain links TRBV5-4 with TRBJ1-1, with D hard to call. This CDR3 comprises 15 residues. Trimming took 0 bases from V and 2 from J, leaving 11 bases between them. The germline CDR1 and CDR2 sequences are SGHNT and YYREEE (reference sequence). The CDR3 nucleotides read TGTGCCAGCAGCTTGGGGGCCAGCCCCAACACTGAAGCTTTCTTT. It is translated as CASSLGASPNTEAFF.

The chain links TRBV28 to TRBJ1-2; D remains ambiguous. V shed 7 bases and J shed 8 bases, with 14 bases lying between them. Germline CDR1 is MDHEN and CDR2 is SYDVKM. The CDR3 extends over 12 amino acids. For the CDR3, the DNA is TGTGCCAGCACAGAGGCCCCTACCGGCTACACCTTC. Residues: CASTEAPTGYTF.

The chain uses TRBV19 and TRBJ2-1; D is possibly TRBD1 or TRBD2 (7 bases each). This CDR3 spans 14 amino acids. The germline CDR1 and CDR2 sequences are LNHDA and SQIVND (reference sequence). V was cut by 5 bases and J by 4 bases, with 12 bases left in between. This CDR3 reads CASSAQGGYNEQFF. CDR3 coding DNA: TGTGCCAGTAGTGCCCAGGGGGGGTACAATGAGCAGTTCTTC.

This clone was seen just once. The chain is built from TRBV19 and TRBJ2-1; 8 bases fit TRBD2. After removal of 3 bases from V and 1 base from J, the junction contained 5 bases not matched to a gene. The CDR3 contains 16 residues. The germline V gene has CDR1 LNHDA and CDR2 SQIVND (reference sequence). The CDR3 bases are TGTGCCAGTAGTATCGCCGGGACTAGGTCCTACAATGAGCAGTTCTTC. It translates to CASSIAGTRSYNEQFF.

This chain joins TRBV9 and TRBJ1-5; no reliable D call. With 4 bases removed from V and 1 base from J, the gap between germline ends came to 12 bases. CDR3 length: 15 amino acids. Germline CDR1 and CDR2: SGDLS and YYNGEE. The CDR3 region has the DNA TGTGCCAGCAGCCCCAGCCCGTGGAGCAATCAGCCCCAGCATTTT. Its protein is CASSPSPWSNQPQHF. The full variable domain, its missing parts supplied by reference TRBV9 and TRBJ1-5, is DSGVTQTPKHLITATGQRVTLRCSPRSGDLSVYWYQQSLDQGLQFLIQYYNGEERAKGNILERFSAQQFPDLHSELNLSSLELGDSALYFCASSPSPWSNQPQHFGDGTRLSIL.

This sequence joins TRBV7-9 and TRBJ1-5, with a possible D match to TRBD1 (6 bases). Between the trimmed V and J ends, which lost 5 bases and 5 bases, there was a span of 16 bases. The CDR3 covers 15 residues. Germline loops: CDR1 SEHNR, CDR2 FQNEAQ (reference sequence). The CDR3 reads CASSPDSQNYQPQHF. The CDR3 nucleotides are TGTGCCAGCAGCCCGGACAGCCAGAATTATCAGCCCCAGCATTTT.

The rearrangement links TRBV6-5 to TRBJ1-4; D may be TRBD1 (5 bases). V lost 2 bases and J lost 5, with 12 bases in between. Germline V lookup: CDR1 MNHEY, CDR2 SVGAGI. The CDR3 has 15 amino acids. CDR3 residues: CASSYDDSLNEKLFF. As DNA, the CDR3 is TGTGCCAGCAGTTACGATGACAGTCTCAATGAAAAACTGTTTTTT.

The sample holds one count of this clone. This rearrangement joins TRBV24-1 to TRBJ2-7, with D unresolved. The germline V gene encodes CDR1 KGHDR and CDR2 SFDVKD. V lost 2 bases and J lost 3, with 7 bases in between. CDR3 length: 13 residues. The CDR3 reads CATSDSAHYEQYF. Here the CDR3 DNA reads TGTGCCACCAGTGATTCCGCCCACTACGAGCAGTACTTC.

V usage is TRBV21-1 and J usage is TRBJ1-1; TRBD1, the table's D call, lacks a check against the DNA. TRBV21-1 is a pseudogene locus. The CDR3 loop spans 16 amino acids. The CDR3 DNA reads TGTGCCAGCATTACGCTACGGCTCACAGGGGGCACTGAAGCTTTCTTT. Its protein is CASITLRLTGGTEAFF.

On this clone itself: The junction and the germline gene differ at one end; a read error may be behind it. CDR3 sequence: CASTQGGGVTETFF. DNA of the CDR3: TGTGCCAGCACCCAAGGGGGAGGGGTCACTGAAACCTTCTTT. This chain joins TRBV3-1 (or the pseudogene TRBV3-2) and TRBJ1-1; TRBD1 is a possible D gene (6 bases). Germline assignment: CDR1 LGHDT and CDR2 YNNKEL (reference sequence). CDR3 length: 14 amino acids.

The V and J genes are TRBV6-2 or TRBV6-3 and TRBJ1-1; 7 bases are a match to TRBD1. CDR3 length: 16 residues. CDR1 and CDR2 (germline): MNHEY, SVGEGT. Trimming removed 4 bases from V and 4 bases from J; junction bases left unmatched: 12. CDR3 residues: CASSSSGGLLGTEAFF. In DNA form, the CDR3 reads TGTGCCAGCAGTTCTTCAGGGGGTCTACTCGGCACTGAAGCTTTCTTT.

The V gene is TRBV3-1 (or the pseudogene TRBV3-2), the J gene TRBJ2-2, with TRBD2 matching 10 bases. This CDR3 is 17 amino acids long. The germline CDR1 and CDR2 sequences are LGHDT and YNNKEL (reference sequence). The trim removed 2 bases at V and 4 bases at J, leaving 7 bases unmatched. The CDR3 loop reads CASSQSWTSGITGELFF. The CDR3 DNA is TGTGCCAGCAGCCAATCGTGGACTAGCGGTATCACCGGGGAGCTGTTTTTT.

V is TRBV4-1 and J is TRBJ1-5, with 8 bases that match TRBD1. From germline, CDR1 is MGHRA and CDR2 YSYEKL. The CDR3 covers 17 residues. With V trimmed by 2 bases and J by 0 bases, 6 bases remained unmatched. The CDR3 loop reads CASSQRDRQYSNQPQHF. The CDR3 DNA reads as TGCGCCAGCAGCCAAAGGGACAGGCAGTATAGCAATCAGCCCCAGCATTTT.

The chain couples TRBV6-1 to TRBJ2-7; possible D gene TRBD2, 5 bases. The CDR3 runs 14 residues. The V end was cut by 0 bases, the J end by 1 base, with 7 bases between. Germline CDR1 is MNHNS and CDR2 is SASEGT. In nucleotides, the CDR3 is TGTGCCAGCAGTGAAGCGAGGGCATCCTACGAGCAGTACTTC. It codes for CASSEARASYEQYF.

This rearrangement joins TRBV12-3 or TRBV12-4 to TRBJ1-3, with no clear D. V was clipped by 2 bases and J by 5 bases, with 4 bases between them. There are 12 residues in the CDR3. The CDR3 nucleotides are TGTGCCAGCAGTTTACCCCGAAACACCATATATTTT. Its translation: CASSLPRNTIYF.

V usage is TRBV10-3 and J usage is TRBJ1-1; TRBD1 is a possible D gene (5 bases). Germline CDR1 and CDR2: ENHRY and SYGVKD. This CDR3 has 13 amino acids. Trimming removed 7 bases from V and 1 base from J, with 10 bases in between. The CDR3 region has the DNA TGTGCCATCAAGGTCAGGGAGAACACTGAAGCTTTCTTT. It encodes CAIKVRENTEAFF.

The V and J genes are TRBV19 and TRBJ2-2; D might be TRBD2 (6 bases). From germline, CDR1 is LNHDA and CDR2 SQIVND (reference sequence). V was clipped by 7 bases and J by 1 base, with 13 bases between them. The CDR3 has 15 amino acids. CDR3 loop: CASTLVAVNTGELFF. As DNA, the CDR3 is TGTGCCAGTACTCTAGTAGCGGTGAACACCGGGGAGCTGTTTTTT.

The V gene is TRBV19, the J gene TRBJ1-1; D remains unclear. The V end was cut by 9 bases, the J end by 11 bases, with 13 bases between. The CDR3 has 10 residues. The germline CDR1 and CDR2 sequences are LNHDA and SQIVND (reference sequence). The CDR3 bases are TGTGCCAGGGGGTCCCGAGGTGCTTTCTTT. This gives the protein CARGSRGAFF.

The rearrangement links TRBV12-3 or TRBV12-4 to TRBJ1-2, with 8 bases that match TRBD1. The CDR3 has 12 residues. The V segment lost 8 bases and the J segment 3 bases; nucleotides outside the gene matches: 2. The CDR3 bases are TGTGCCAGCCGGGGACAGGACTATGGCTACACCTTC. It is translated as CASRGQDYGYTF.

The chain joins TRBV6-6 to TRBJ2-7; D may be TRBD2 (5 bases). The germline V gene encodes CDR1 MNHNY and CDR2 SVGAGI (reference sequence). V gave up 10 bases and J gave up 5 bases, with 12 bases separating them. The CDR3 has 11 amino acids. Here the CDR3 reads CATLNGDEQYF. The DNA of the CDR3 is TGTGCCACTTTAAACGGGGACGAGCAGTACTTC.

The chain joins TRBV5-5 to TRBJ1-5; D is undetermined. The CDR3 length is 15 residues. Trimming took 5 bases from V and 0 from J, leaving 12 bases between them. The germline CDR1 and CDR2 sequences are SGHKS and YYEKEE (reference sequence). CDR3 DNA: TGTGCCAGCAGTTGGACGTCAGATAGCAATCAGCCCCAGCATTTT. Its translation: CASSWTSDSNQPQHF.

V usage is TRBV10-3 and J usage is TRBJ2-6; TRBD2 is a possible D gene (6 bases). From germline, CDR1 is ENHRY and CDR2 SYGVKD. The CDR3 contains 18 residues. Trimming cost V 8 bases and J 1 base, with 21 bases left between them. The CDR3 region is CAIARAGTGISGANVLTF. DNA for the CDR3: TGTGCCATCGCCCGTGCGGGGACCGGGATTTCTGGGGCCAACGTCCTGACTTTC.

The rearrangement joins TRBV11-2 to TRBJ2-2; D is possibly TRBD2 (6 bases). This CDR3 contains 17 residues. V lost 1 base, J lost 0 bases, and 12 bases lay in between. Germline CDR1 SGHAT, CDR2 FQNNGV. The CDR3 sequence: CASSLGLGTANTGELFF. The CDR3 DNA sequence: TGTGCCAGCAGCTTAGGACTAGGCACGGCGAACACCGGGGAGCTGTTTTTT.

The genes are TRBV11-2 and TRBJ2-7; either TRBD1 or TRBD2 may fit D (5 bases each). Germline V gives CDR1 SGHAT, CDR2 FQNNGV. The CDR3 runs to 14 residues. Trimming took 4 bases from V and 2 from J, leaving 12 bases between them. Here the CDR3 DNA reads TGTGCCAGCAGCTCCACCGGGGCCGCCTACGAGCAGTACTTC. It is translated as CASSSTGAAYEQYF.

This sequence joins TRBV30 and TRBJ1-4; D unclear. CDR3 size: 12 residues. CDR1 and CDR2 (germline): GTSNPN, SVGIG (reference sequence). Trimming removed 2 bases at V and 8 bases at J, with 9 bases between. The CDR3 here is CAWSSNSEKLFF. CDR3 DNA sequence: TGTGCCTGGAGTAGTAACAGCGAAAAACTGTTTTTT.

This chain joins TRBV19 and TRBJ1-1; a weak D match, TRBD1 (5 bases). There are 14 residues in the CDR3. Germline values: CDR1 LNHDA, CDR2 SQIVND (reference sequence). V lost 8 bases and J 0 bases, leaving 13 bases between the germline ends. This CDR3 is CASGQGRLNTEAFF. CDR3 nucleotide sequence: TGTGCCAGTGGGCAGGGACGGCTGAACACTGAAGCTTTCTTT.

V usage is TRBV3-1 (or the pseudogene TRBV3-2) and J usage is TRBJ2-7, with TRBD1 matching over 8 bases. The CDR3 contains 16 residues. From germline, CDR1 is LGHDT and CDR2 YNNKEL (reference sequence). Losses at the gene ends were 3 bases for V and 1 base for J; bases not matched to a gene: 8. CDR3 loop: CASSHLLRTGSYEQYF. In DNA, the CDR3 is TGTGCCAGCAGCCACCTCCTGAGGACAGGGTCCTACGAGCAGTACTTC.